This T cell receptor beta chain was identified in a study of T cell clonotyping in hematopoietic cell transplantation (dated by TCRdb to the early 2020s). Broadly, across the study: A total of 130 to 150 blood samples were collected in the study from some 37 consecutive transplant recipients and their related donors. Patients were recruited between late 2015 and early 2017 and followed until September 2020 or death. What the research found in general, with its limitations: Only a small fraction of recipient repertoires overlapped donor repertoires, with over 97% appearing de novo at the given depth. Broader TCR repertoire diversity after transplant was predicted by Inverse Simpson Index values from donors and from recipients before transplant. The sample size was limited, and because cells were not sorted, the contributions of CD4 and CD8 repertoires could not be separated. A decrease in recipient TCR diversity was observed after transplant, and a progressive increase in pathologically expanded clonotypes was seen from day 30 to day 180.

Per the germline V gene (reference sequence), GTSNPN is the CDR1 and SVGIG is the CDR2. Trimming leaves V shorter by 4 bases and J shorter by 3 bases, with the junction holding 8 bases beyond the gene matches. From the cysteine up to the phenylalanine, the CDR3 has a length of 15 residues. Only the CDR3 DNA is retained, 45 bases long and in frame from the first base. Of note for this clone: The antigen this receptor binds is unknown. No base-level quality is on record; no much larger clone is a single base apart.

The time point label, read with the paper, signifies: 180 days after allo-HCT. Blood from recipients was drawn about 28 days before transplant and again at days 30, 100 and 180 after transplant. Nuclei Lysis Solution was used to extract genomic DNA from fresh or cryopreserved unfractionated peripheral blood mononuclear cells. TCR beta CDR3 regions were amplified from genomic DNA with the immunoSEQ assay, a bias-controlled multiplex PCR using V- and J-specific primers. In a second PCR step, a proprietary barcode and Illumina adapter sequences were attached to the CDR3 amplicons. An Illumina MiSeq instrument was used to sequence the CDR3 libraries. As for the authors' bioinformatics: immunoSEQ Analyzer 3.0 was used for export and quality control, with R Bioconductor and Immunarch used for downstream analyses. Only productive rearrangements in the normalized downsampled data set went into calculating the repertoire metrics. In the normalized cohort, clonotypes with more than 5 templates were defined as pathologically expanded. Repertoire diversity was measured with the Inverse Simpson Index. To capture all clonotypes, the CMV-specificity analyses were run on the non-normalized data set. As stored in TCRdb, this immuneACCESS dataset retains in-frame rearrangements with V and J assigned. A fraction of the clones does not appear; measured against another copy, unresolved V genes explain less than half of the discrepancy, and the remainder lacks a known reason. V, J and clone size derive from that table, while D and trimming were established from the DNA sequence. The sample yields 6,000 or so clones; just under 80% were counted once. Of the sample, 30% to 45% falls within the top ten clones.

This TCR was sampled from a male patient between 65 and 85 years old who had an allogeneic stem cell transplant from an unrelated donor, so T cells may come from the graft donor. Some clones in this sample may be carry-over from other donors' samples. This sequence uses TRBV30 and TRBJ2-1; 8 of the junction bases match TRBD2. The sample here was peripheral blood mononuclear cells, taken 180 days after allogeneic stem cell transplant. The CDR3 has the sequence CAWNPLLADYNEQFF. The sequenced DNA is TGTGCCTGGAACCCCCTACTAGCGGACTACAATGAGCAGTTCTTC. The full variable domain, with segments outside the CDR3 supplied by the reference TRBV30 and TRBJ2-1 proteins, appears as SQTIHQWPATLVQPVGSPLSLECTVEGTSNPNLYWYRQAAGRGLQLLFYSVGIGQISSEVPQNLSASRPQDRQFILSSKKLLLSDSGFYLCAWNPLLADYNEQFFGPGTRLTVL.